The clone carrying this T cell receptor beta chain was observed a few times. Alongside a J-beta primer mix, a sample-barcoded 5' primer served in a second PCR lasting about 7 to 12 cycles. A single record per CDR3 protein comes from TCRdb applying MiXCR to the 5' RACE reads. The repertoire includes approximately 580,000 distinct CDR3 sequences, around 24% of them detected once, and just over 8.5% sits in the top ten. The CDR3 covers 16 residues. V was clipped by 1 base and J by 1 base; unmatched bases: 6. Germline CDR1 SGHTA, CDR2 FQGNSA. This specimen belongs to a study of blood T cells in healthy people across ages. These data are also associated with another study on T cells of mothers and their children.

The chain has TRBV7-2 and TRBJ2-5; 7 bases are a match to TRBD1. Sample: blood. The receptor was isolated from a boy aged 5-17 years in good health. This CDR3 is CASSLETGRPQETQYF. CDR3 bases: TGTGCCAGCAGCTTAGAGACAGGGCGCCCCCAAGAGACCCAGTACTTC.